This TCR beta chain is from a study of CD8+ T cells in alopecia areata. Extracted RNA was reverse transcribed, and the resulting cDNA served as sequencing template. Data came from immunoSEQ multiplex PCR; TCRdb stores just in-frame clones and leaves some out. The table has 140,000 to 150,000 clones, about three fifths seen once. CDR3 size: 15 residues. V lost 8 bases and J lost 2, with 16 bases in between. In germline, CDR1 is MNHEY, CDR2 SMNVEV (reference sequence). This receptor was obtained from a human donor in good health. The source material was CD8+ T cells sorted from blood. This chain joins TRBV27 and TRBJ1-5; perhaps TRBD1 as D (5 bases). CDR3 nucleotide sequence: TGTGCCAGCGGCCCGACAGTGGAGCGCAATCAGCCCCAGCATTTT. Amino acid sequence: CASGPTVERNQPQHF.